The entry that follows covers one T cell receptor (beta chain) sequence. The antigen is unknown. The sample originates from a study of shared clonotypes between healthy human individuals. Whole-study findings and limits: Some clonotypes were shared by all four sorted-subset donors, while others were not shared. The non-shared ones had lower generation probabilities than the shared ones.

Genomic DNA belonging to each subset was distributed in equal measure over several immunoSEQ plates. The table came from immunoSEQ multiplex PCR; TCRdb's copy has only in-frame clones and leaves some out. The repertoire consists of under 1,900,000 clones, with approximately 98.5% occurring once and the leading ten covering 0.3% to 0.45%. Trimming removed 1 base at V and 4 bases at J, with 7 bases between. The CDR3 sequence is 13 residues long. Per germline, CDR1 MGHDK and CDR2 SYGVNS. The rearrangement joins TRBV25-1 to TRBJ2-5; D not resolved. Sequenced sample: naive CD4+ T cells sorted from blood. The subset was: CD45RA+ positively selected. This TCR was recovered from a man in his thirties or forties in good health. The CDR3 DNA sequence: TGTGCCAGCAGTGAATTCCAGCGAGAGACCCAGTACTTC. Translated: CASSEFQRETQYF.